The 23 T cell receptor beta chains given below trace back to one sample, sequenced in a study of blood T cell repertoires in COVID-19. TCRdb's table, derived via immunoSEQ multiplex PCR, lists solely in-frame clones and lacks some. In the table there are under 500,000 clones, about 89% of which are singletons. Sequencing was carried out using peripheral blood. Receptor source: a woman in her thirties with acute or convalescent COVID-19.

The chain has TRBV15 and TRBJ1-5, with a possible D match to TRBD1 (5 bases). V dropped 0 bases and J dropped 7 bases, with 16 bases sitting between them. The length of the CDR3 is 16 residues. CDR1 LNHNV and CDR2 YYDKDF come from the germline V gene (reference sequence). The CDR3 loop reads CATSRDRVGALQPQHF. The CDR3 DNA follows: TGTGCCACCAGCAGAGATCGGGTAGGGGCCCTCCAGCCCCAGCATTTT.

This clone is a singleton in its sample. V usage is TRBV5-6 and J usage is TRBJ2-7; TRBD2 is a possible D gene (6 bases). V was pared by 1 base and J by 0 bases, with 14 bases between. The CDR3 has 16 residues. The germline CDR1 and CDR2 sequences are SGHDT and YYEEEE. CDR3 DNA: TGTGCCAGCAGCTTGTATTCGGGACTGAGCTCCTACGAGCAGTACTTC. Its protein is CASSLYSGLSSYEQYF.

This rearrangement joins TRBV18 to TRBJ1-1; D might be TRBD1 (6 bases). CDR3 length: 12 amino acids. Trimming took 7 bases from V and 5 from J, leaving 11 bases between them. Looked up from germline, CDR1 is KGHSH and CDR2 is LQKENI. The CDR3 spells CASLEQGTEAFF. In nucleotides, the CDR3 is TGTGCCAGCTTAGAACAGGGTACTGAAGCTTTCTTT. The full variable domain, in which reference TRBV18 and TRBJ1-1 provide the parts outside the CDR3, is NAGVMQNPRHLVRRRGQEARLRCSPMKGHSHVYWYRQLPEEGLKFMVYLQKENIIDESGMPKERFSAEFPKEGPSILRIQQVVRGDSAAYFCASLEQGTEAFFGQGTRLTVV.

The CDR3 DNA reads TGTGCCAGCAGCCCCGGAGTAAGGGCGGGGGAGCAGTACTTC. Protein: CASSPGVRAGEQYF. The chain has TRBV5-6 and TRBJ2-7, with TRBD2 as a possible D gene (6 bases). Germline V gene lookup returns CDR1 SGHDT and CDR2 YYEEEE. V gave up 4 bases and J gave up 7 bases, with 18 bases separating them. This CDR3 has 14 amino acids. Variable domain in full (rest from reference TRBV5-6 and TRBJ2-7): DAGVTQSPTHLIKTRGQQVTLRCSPKSGHDTVSWYQQALGQGPQFIFQYYEEEERQRGNFPDRFSGHQFPNYSSELNVNALLLGDSALYLCASSPGVRAGEQYFGPGTRLTVT.

The CDR3, as DNA: TGTGCCAGCAGTTACAGGGAAAATCAGCCCCAGCATTTT. Protein sequence: CASSYRENQPQHF. This chain links TRBV12-3 or TRBV12-4 with TRBJ1-5, with TRBD1 as a possible D gene (6 bases). The V and J ends lost 4 bases and 4 bases respectively, with 8 bases between them. The CDR3 runs 13 residues.

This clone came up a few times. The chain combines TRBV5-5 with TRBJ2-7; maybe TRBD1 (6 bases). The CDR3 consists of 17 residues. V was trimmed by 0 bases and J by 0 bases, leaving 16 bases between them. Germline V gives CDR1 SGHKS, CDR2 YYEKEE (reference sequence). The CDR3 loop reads CASSLAGVAGYSYEQYF. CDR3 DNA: TGTGCCAGCAGCTTGGCAGGGGTGGCAGGCTACTCCTACGAGCAGTACTTC.

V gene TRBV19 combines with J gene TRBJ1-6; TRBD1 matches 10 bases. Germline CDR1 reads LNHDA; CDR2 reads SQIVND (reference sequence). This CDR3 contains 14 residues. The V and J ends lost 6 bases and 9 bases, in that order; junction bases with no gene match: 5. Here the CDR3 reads CASRIRDRGSPLHF. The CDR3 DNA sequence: TGTGCCAGTAGGATCAGGGACAGGGGTTCACCCCTCCACTTT.

The CDR3 coding sequence is TGTGCCAGCAGCCCCTCTGAGACCCAGTACTTC. This translates into CASSPSETQYF. This chain links TRBV7-6 with TRBJ2-5; D not resolved. Trimming stripped 5 bases from V and 5 bases from J, with 6 bases between. Germline CDR1 is SGHVS and CDR2 is FNYEAQ. CDR3 length: 11 amino acids.

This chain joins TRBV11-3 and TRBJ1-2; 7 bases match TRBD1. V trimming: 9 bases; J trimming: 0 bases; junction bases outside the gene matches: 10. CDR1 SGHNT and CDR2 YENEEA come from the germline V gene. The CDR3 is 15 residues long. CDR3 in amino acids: CARSTGQQPNYGYTF. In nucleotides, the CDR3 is TGTGCCAGGTCAACGGGACAGCAACCTAACTATGGCTACACCTTC.

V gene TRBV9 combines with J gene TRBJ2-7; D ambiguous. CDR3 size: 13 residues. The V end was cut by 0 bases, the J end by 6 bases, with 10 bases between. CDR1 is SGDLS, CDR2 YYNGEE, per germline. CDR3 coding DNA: TGTGCCAGCAGCGTAGGTGGCCCCTCCGAGCAGTACTTC. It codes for CASSVGGPSEQYF. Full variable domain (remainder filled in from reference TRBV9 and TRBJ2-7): DSGVTQTPKHLITATGQRVTLRCSPRSGDLSVYWYQQSLDQGLQFLIQYYNGEERAKGNILERFSAQQFPDLHSELNLSSLELGDSALYFCASSVGGPSEQYFGPGTRLTVT.

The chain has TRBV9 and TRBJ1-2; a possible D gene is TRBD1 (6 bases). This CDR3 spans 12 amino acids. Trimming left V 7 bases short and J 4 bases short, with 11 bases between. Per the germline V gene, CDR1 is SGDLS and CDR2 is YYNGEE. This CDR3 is CASSGRGYGYTF. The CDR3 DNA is TGTGCCAGCTCCGGCAGGGGCTATGGCTACACCTTC.

The CDR3 nucleotides read TGTGCCAGCAGGAGGACAGGGTACTATGGCTACACCTTC. This gives the protein CASRRTGYYGYTF. The gene calls are TRBV2 and TRBJ1-2, with TRBD1 matching 8 bases. This CDR3 has 13 amino acids. Trimming removed 6 bases from V and 3 bases from J; junction bases left unmatched: 3. Germline values: CDR1 SNHLY, CDR2 FYNNEI.

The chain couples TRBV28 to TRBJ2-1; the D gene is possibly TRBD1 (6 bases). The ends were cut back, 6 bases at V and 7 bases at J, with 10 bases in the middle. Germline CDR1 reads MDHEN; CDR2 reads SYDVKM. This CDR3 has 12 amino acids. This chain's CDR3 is CASRYQGNEQFF. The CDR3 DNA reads TGTGCCAGCAGATACCAGGGGAATGAGCAGTTCTTC.

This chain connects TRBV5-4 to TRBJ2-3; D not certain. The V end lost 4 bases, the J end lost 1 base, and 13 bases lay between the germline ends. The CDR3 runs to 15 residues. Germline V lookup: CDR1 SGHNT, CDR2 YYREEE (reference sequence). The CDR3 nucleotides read TGTGCCAGCAGCCGACCCGACACCGGCACAGATACGCAGTATTTT. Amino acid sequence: CASSRPDTGTDTQYF.

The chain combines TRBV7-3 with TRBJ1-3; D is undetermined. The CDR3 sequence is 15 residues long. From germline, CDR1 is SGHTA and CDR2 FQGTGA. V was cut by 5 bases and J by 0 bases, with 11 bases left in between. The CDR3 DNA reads TGTGCCAGCAGCCCAGGAGGGTCCTCTGGAAACACCATATATTTT. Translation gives CASSPGGSSGNTIYF.

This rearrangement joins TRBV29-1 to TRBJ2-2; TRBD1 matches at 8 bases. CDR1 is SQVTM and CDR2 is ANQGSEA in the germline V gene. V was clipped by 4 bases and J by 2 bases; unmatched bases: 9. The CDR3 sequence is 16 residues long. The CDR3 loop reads CSVARTGTGNTGELFF. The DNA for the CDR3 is TGCAGCGTTGCCCGAACGGGGACAGGTAACACCGGGGAGCTGTTTTTT.

The CDR3 loop reads CASSSSEVAGNTIYF. DNA for the CDR3: TGTGCCAGCAGTTCATCTGAGGTCGCTGGAAACACCATATATTTT. This chain connects TRBV28 to TRBJ1-3, with D hard to call. Germline CDR1 reads MDHEN; CDR2 reads SYDVKM. V shed 4 bases and J shed 2 bases, with 12 bases lying between them. The CDR3 consists of 15 residues.

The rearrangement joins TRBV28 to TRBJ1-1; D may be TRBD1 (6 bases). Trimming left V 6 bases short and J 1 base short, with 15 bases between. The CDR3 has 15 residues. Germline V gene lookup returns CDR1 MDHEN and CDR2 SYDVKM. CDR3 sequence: CASRKGDRQNTEAFF. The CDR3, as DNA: TGTGCCAGCAGGAAGGGTGACAGGCAGAACACTGAAGCTTTCTTT.

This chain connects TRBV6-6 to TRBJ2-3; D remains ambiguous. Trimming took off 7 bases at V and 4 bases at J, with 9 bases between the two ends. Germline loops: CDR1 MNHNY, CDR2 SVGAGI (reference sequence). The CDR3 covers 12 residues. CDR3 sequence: CASKEASDTQYF. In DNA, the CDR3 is TGTGCCAGCAAGGAAGCGTCAGATACGCAGTATTTT.

CDR3 sequence: CASSQTDYGYTF. The CDR3 DNA reads TGTGCCAGCAGCCAAACTGACTATGGCTACACCTTC. The V call is TRBV3-1 (or the pseudogene TRBV3-2), the J call TRBJ1-2; no definite D call. The CDR3 runs to 12 residues. V lost 2 bases, J lost 3 bases, and 4 bases lay in between. The germline gives CDR1 LGHDT, CDR2 YNNKEL (reference sequence).

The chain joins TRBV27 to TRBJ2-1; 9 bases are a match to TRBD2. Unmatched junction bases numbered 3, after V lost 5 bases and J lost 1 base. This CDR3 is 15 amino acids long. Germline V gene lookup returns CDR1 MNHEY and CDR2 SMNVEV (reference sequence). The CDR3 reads CASSRGGVSYNEQFF. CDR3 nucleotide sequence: TGTGCCAGCAGTCGCGGGGGGGTTTCCTACAATGAGCAGTTCTTC.

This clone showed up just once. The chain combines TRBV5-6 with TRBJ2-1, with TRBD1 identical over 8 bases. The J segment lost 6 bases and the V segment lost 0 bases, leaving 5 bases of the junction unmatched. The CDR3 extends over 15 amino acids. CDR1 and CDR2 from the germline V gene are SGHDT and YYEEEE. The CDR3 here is CASSLEQGVVNEQFF. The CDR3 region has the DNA TGTGCCAGCAGCTTGGAACAGGGGGTTGTCAATGAGCAGTTCTTC.

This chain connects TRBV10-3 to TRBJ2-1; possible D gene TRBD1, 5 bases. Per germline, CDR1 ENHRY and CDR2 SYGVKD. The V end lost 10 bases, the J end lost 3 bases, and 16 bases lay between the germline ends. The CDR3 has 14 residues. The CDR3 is CASTRESNYNEQFF. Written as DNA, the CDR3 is TGTGCCAGCACCAGGGAATCTAACTACAATGAGCAGTTCTTC.